This T cell receptor beta chain was identified in a study of cytomegalovirus exposure and HLA in healthy donors. Study-wide findings and caveats: Later analysis identified several of the most significant clusters that appeared linked to common viral pathogens.

The PCR had 60 Vbeta and 13 Jbeta primers. The table came from immunoSEQ multiplex PCR; TCRdb's copy has only in-frame clones and leaves some out. The sample yields some 130,000 clones, roughly 78% seen once. Donors sampled were nominally healthy, though unrecorded immune exposures were likely. Germline assignment: CDR1 SEHNR and CDR2 FQNEAQ (reference sequence). The V segment lost 2 bases and the J segment 7 bases; nucleotides outside the gene matches: 10. The CDR3 runs 16 residues. About this clone: Its antigen is currently unknown.

The specimen sequenced was PBMCs. This chain joins TRBV7-9 and TRBJ1-4; 7 bases map to TRBD1. The origin of this receptor is a man between 25 and 39 years old in good health and CMV-seronegative. CDR3 sequence reads: CASSLLGLAGGEKLFF. The CDR3 bases are TGTGCCAGCAGCTTATTAGGATTGGCAGGGGGTGAAAAACTGTTTTTT.